These 20 T cell receptor beta chains came from one sample sequenced in a study of T cell changes during pregnancy in multiple sclerosis. Sequencing was performed with immunoSEQ multiplex PCR; in TCRdb, only in-frame clones are kept and a portion is missing. The sample yields roughly 100,000 clones, almost 95% seen once. The source was peripheral blood, collected after pregnancy. The receptors originated from a female donor with multiple sclerosis, enrolled in a pregnancy study.

V and J are TRBV9 and TRBJ2-2, with D perhaps TRBD2 (5 bases). Trimming took off 3 bases at V and 1 base at J, with 10 bases between the two ends. CDR1 is SGDLS, CDR2 YYNGEE, per germline. This CDR3 spans 15 amino acids. For the CDR3, the DNA is TGTGCCAGCAGCGCCTCTAGCCGGAACACCGGGGAGCTGTTTTTT. It codes for CASSASSRNTGELFF.

J is TRBJ1-2 and V is TRBV7-9, with D possibly matching TRBD1 (6 bases). This CDR3 region has 19 residues. V lost 5 bases and J lost 9, with 34 bases in between. The germline V gene has CDR1 SEHNR and CDR2 FQNEAQ (reference sequence). The CDR3 here is CASSTAGRPGPGHSASYTF. The CDR3 DNA follows: TGTGCCAGCAGCACCGCAGGCCGCCCAGGGCCGGGACATTCGGCCAGCTACACCTTC.

The chain uses TRBV15 and TRBJ2-5; TRBD1 is a possible D gene (6 bases). V lost 6 bases and J 7 bases, leaving 21 bases between the germline ends. Germline CDR1 and CDR2: LNHNV and YYDKDF (reference sequence). This CDR3 is 15 amino acids long. CDR3 nucleotide sequence: TGTGCCACCAGAGAGGGGGTGGTATGGGCGGGGACCCAGTACTTC. Protein product: CATREGVVWAGTQYF. Combining the CDR3 with reference TRBV15 and TRBJ2-5 gives the whole variable domain DAMVIQNPRYQVTQFGKPVTLSCSQTLNHNVMYWYQQKSSQAPKLLFHYYDKDFNNEADTPDNFQSRRPNTSFCFLDIRSPGLGDTAMYLCATREGVVWAGTQYFGPGTRLLVL.

The chain has TRBV5-6 and TRBJ2-3; the D gene is possibly TRBD1 (5 bases). CDR3 length equals 14 residues. Trimming pared 1 base from V and 3 bases from J, leaving 9 bases between. The V gene's germline CDR1 is SGHDT and CDR2 YYEEEE. Here the CDR3 reads CASSLQGATDTQYF. The DNA for the CDR3 is TGTGCCAGCAGCTTGCAAGGGGCAACAGATACGCAGTATTTT.

V usage is TRBV5-4 and J usage is TRBJ2-2, with 7 bases that match TRBD1. This CDR3 is 14 amino acids long. Germline CDR1 SGHNT, CDR2 YYREEE (reference sequence). V shed 3 bases, J shed 4 bases, and the junction held 3 bases outside the gene matches. CDR3 amino acids: CASSWQGVTGELFF. The CDR3 nucleotides are TGTGCCAGCAGCTGGCAGGGGGTCACCGGGGAGCTGTTTTTT.

The chain joins TRBV11-3 to TRBJ1-2, with 10 bases aligning to TRBD1. Trimming at V came to 2 bases and at J to 2 bases, leaving 5 bases not matched to a gene. The CDR3 runs to 16 residues. Germline V gives CDR1 SGHNT, CDR2 YENEEA. CDR3 bases: TGTGCCAGCAGCTTACACACGGGACAGGGGAACTATGGCTACACCTTC. As protein: CASSLHTGQGNYGYTF.

A few counts support this clone. The rearrangement joins TRBV11-3 to TRBJ2-2; D possibly corresponds to TRBD1 (5 bases). The CDR3 is 15 amino acids. Trimming cost V 1 base and J 3 bases, with 9 bases left between them. The germline CDR1 and CDR2 sequences are SGHNT and YENEEA. The CDR3 DNA sequence: TGTGCCAGCAGCTTAGTGGCAGGGCACACCGGGGAGCTGTTTTTT. This encodes CASSLVAGHTGELFF.

The CDR3 sequence: CASSLTSGGGRTDTQYF. In DNA, the CDR3 is TGTGCCAGCAGTTTGACATCGGGGGGCGGGAGAACAGATACGCAGTATTTT. The chain links TRBV27 to TRBJ2-3, with a weak D call TRBD2 (7 bases). This CDR3 region has 17 residues. The germline gives CDR1 MNHEY, CDR2 SMNVEV (reference sequence). Trimming shortened V by 3 bases and J by 3 bases, and 19 bases separated the two germline ends.

In regard to this clone: A junction boundary mismatches the germline segment, possibly from a read error. The rearrangement joins TRBV19 to TRBJ1-2, with TRBD1 identical over 8 bases. Germline lookup yields CDR1 LNHDA and CDR2 SQIVND (reference sequence). This CDR3 has 16 residues. The CDR3 nucleotides are TGTGCCAGTAGCATAGTGGACAACAGGGGGAACTATGGCTACACCTTC. It encodes CASSIVDNRGNYGYTF. Variable domain in full (rest from reference TRBV19 and TRBJ1-2): DGGITQSPKYLFRKEGQNVTLSCEQNLNHDAMYWYRQDPGQGLRLIYYSQIVNDFQKGDIAEGYSVSREKKESFPLTVTSAQKNPTAFYLCASSIVDNRGNYGYTFGSGTRLTVV.

The chain uses TRBV29-1 and TRBJ1-2, with 8 positions matching TRBD1. Germline CDR1 is SQVTM and CDR2 is ANQGSEA. The CDR3 loop spans 12 amino acids. J gave up 5 bases and V 4 bases, and 3 bases lay outside the gene matches. The CDR3 DNA follows: TGCAGCGTTGCCCAGGGGGCGTATGGCTACACCTTC. Its protein product is CSVAQGAYGYTF.

The DNA for the CDR3 is TGTGCCAGCAGTCACAGGGTAGGGTTAGGTGGCTACACCTTC. It is translated as CASSHRVGLGGYTF. The chain uses TRBV27 and TRBJ1-2, with D perhaps TRBD1 (6 bases). The germline gives CDR1 MNHEY, CDR2 SMNVEV (reference sequence). The CDR3 length is 14 residues. Deletions cut 5 bases from V and 7 bases from J, with 17 bases between.

The chain carries TRBV28 and TRBJ2-7; a weak D match, TRBD2 (6 bases). This CDR3 has 16 amino acids. Germline loops: CDR1 MDHEN, CDR2 SYDVKM. Trimming pared 5 bases from V and 2 bases from J, leaving 19 bases between. CDR3 nucleotide sequence: TGTGCCAGCAGTCCTAGCGCTGTAGGGAACGCCTACGAGCAGTACTTC. It encodes CASSPSAVGNAYEQYF.

This rearrangement joins TRBV19 to TRBJ1-5, with a weak D call TRBD1 (6 bases). CDR3 size: 20 residues. The germline gives CDR1 LNHDA, CDR2 SQIVND (reference sequence). Trimming cost V 3 bases and J 6 bases, with 30 bases left between them. The CDR3, as DNA: TGTGCCAGTAGTATCAGCCGACAGGACCGAAACTTAGCCTGGGGTCAGCCCCAGCATTTT. Amino acids: CASSISRQDRNLAWGQPQHF.

This rearrangement joins TRBV5-1 to TRBJ2-3, with 7 bases identical to TRBD2. V lost 6 bases and J lost 6; bases outside the gene matches: 10. This CDR3 has 14 residues. CDR1 is SGHRS and CDR2 is YFSETQ in the germline V gene. The CDR3 nucleotides read TGCGCCAGCAATTTCGGGGGGACCCAGGATACGCAGTATTTT. It is translated as CASNFGGTQDTQYF.

The V gene is TRBV19, the J gene TRBJ2-3; a weak D match, TRBD1 (6 bases). CDR1 is LNHDA and CDR2 is SQIVND in the germline V gene (reference sequence). V lost 4 bases and J 0 bases, leaving 14 bases between the germline ends. This CDR3 contains 16 residues. The CDR3 region is CASSKGLTGSTDTQYF. Written as DNA, the CDR3 is TGTGCCAGTAGTAAGGGGCTGACAGGAAGCACAGATACGCAGTATTTT.

This sequence joins TRBV6-5 and TRBJ2-3, with TRBD2 matching 8 bases. V shed 10 bases and J 2 bases; nucleotides not matched to a gene: 11. CDR3 length: 15 amino acids. Germline V lookup: CDR1 MNHEY, CDR2 SVGAGI. The CDR3 here is CATSPGGRYTDTQYF. CDR3 in DNA: TGTGCCACCTCGCCGGGCGGGAGGTACACAGATACGCAGTATTTT.

The chain recombines TRBV5-1 with TRBJ2-7; perhaps TRBD1 as D (6 bases). The CDR3 is made up of 13 amino acids. From germline, CDR1 is SGHRS and CDR2 YFSETQ. The ends were cut back, 4 bases at V and 8 bases at J, with 16 bases in the middle. CDR3 amino acids: CASSLRDTAQQYF. The CDR3 DNA is TGCGCCAGCAGCCTTAGGGACACCGCGCAGCAGTACTTC.

The rearrangement joins TRBV5-1 to TRBJ2-2, with D maybe TRBD1 (6 bases). Trimming left V 4 bases short and J 0 bases short, with 13 bases between. This CDR3 is built from 16 residues. Germline V gives CDR1 SGHRS, CDR2 YFSETQ. The CDR3 nucleotides read TGCGCCAGCAGCCCGACAGGTACGACGAACACCGGGGAGCTGTTTTTT. Translated: CASSPTGTTNTGELFF.

This chain connects TRBV15 to TRBJ2-6, with 8 bases that match TRBD1. Germline CDR1 LNHNV, CDR2 YYDKDF (reference sequence). With 3 bases clipped from V and 3 bases from J, the junction kept 1 base outside the gene matches. CDR3 length equals 15 residues. The CDR3 DNA sequence: TGTGCCACCAGCAGGGACAGGGTTGGGGCCAACGTCCTGACTTTC. Its protein is CATSRDRVGANVLTF.

The chain employs TRBV5-1 and TRBJ2-1; 12 bases fit TRBD2. Germline V gene data show CDR1 as SGHRS and CDR2 as YFSETQ. The junction had 7 bases not matched to a gene; V was cut back by 3 bases and J by 0 bases. CDR3 length: 18 residues. DNA of the CDR3: TGCGCCAGCAGCTGGGGACTAGCGGGTGGCCTCTCCTACAATGAGCAGTTCTTC. It is translated as CASSWGLAGGLSYNEQFF.